This T cell receptor beta chain stems from a study of blood T cell repertoires in COVID-19. The CDR3 runs 16 residues. Per germline, CDR1 SGDLS and CDR2 YYNGEE. V dropped 2 bases and J dropped 0 bases, with 11 bases sitting between them. Recovery among Cohort 3 donors was established by two negative PCRs, clearance, or symptom resolution. Profiled with immunoSEQ multiplex PCR; TCRdb holds only in-frame clones, not every one. The table records over 150,000 clones, 84% of them present only once. Specimen: PBMCs or T cells enriched from blood (not recorded which). The receptor's source is a middle-aged man who had recovered from COVID-19. The V and J genes are TRBV9 and TRBJ2-2, with a tentative D call TRBD1 (5 bases). Here the CDR3 DNA reads TGTGCCAGCAGCGTGACAGCCCCTACGAACACCGGGGAGCTGTTTTTT. This sequence encodes CASSVTAPTNTGELFF.